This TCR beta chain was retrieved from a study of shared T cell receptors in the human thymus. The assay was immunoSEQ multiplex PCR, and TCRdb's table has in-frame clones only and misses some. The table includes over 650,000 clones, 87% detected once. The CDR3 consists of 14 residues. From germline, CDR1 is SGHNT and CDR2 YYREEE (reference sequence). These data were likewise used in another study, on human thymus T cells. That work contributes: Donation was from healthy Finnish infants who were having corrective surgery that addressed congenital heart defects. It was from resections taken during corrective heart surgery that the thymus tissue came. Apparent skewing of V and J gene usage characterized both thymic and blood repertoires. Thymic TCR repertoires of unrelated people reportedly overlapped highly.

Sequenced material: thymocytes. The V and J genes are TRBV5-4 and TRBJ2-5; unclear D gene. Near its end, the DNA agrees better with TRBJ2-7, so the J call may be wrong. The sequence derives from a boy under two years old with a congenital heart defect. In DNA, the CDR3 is TGTGCCAGCAGCCAAAACGTCAAACCCTACGAGCAGTACTTC. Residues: CASSQNVKPYEQYF.